This paragraph covers one T cell receptor beta chain sequence. Its antigen specificity is not known. The record has no base qualities; no much larger clone is one base away. This sample was taken from a study of spatial heterogeneity in lung cancer (dated by TCRdb to about 2019). About the study as a whole: Beta-chain transcripts were consistently detected in greater numbers than alpha-chain transcripts, which likely reflected higher beta-chain transcript abundance. In tumor regions, TCR transcript counts showed a strong correlation with a T cell transcriptional module score from matched bulk RNA-seq. Both alpha and beta chains were TCR-sequenced in approximately 200 tumor regions, around 64 matched nontumor lung samples and roughly 50 PBMC samples obtained at surgery. In the raw uncorrected reads, each unique combination of TCR and UMI appeared on average more than ten times. In non-small cell lung cancer, the study quantitatively compared TCR alpha and beta repertoires across several tumor regions, matched nontumor lung, and blood. TCR repertoire features were related to nonsynonymous mutation counts determined by whole-exome sequencing of tumor tissue. General conclusions and limits of the study: TCR-seq coverage of tumor T cells was estimated at only roughly 7.7% for alpha chains and 13% for beta chains. A correlation was observed between the number of expanded intratumoral alpha and beta TCRs and the tumor nonsynonymous mutation count. Additional single-cell paired TCR alpha and beta sequencing was considered necessary to confirm, at a functional level, the hypothesis that regional TCRs recognize regional mutations. Counts of ubiquitous and regional expanded TCRs correlated with counts of ubiquitous and regional nonsynonymous mutations, respectively.

Per the publication, the time point label means: sample taken at primary tumor resection. Samples were obtained from approximately 76 patients with early-stage, untreated non-small cell lung cancer from the lung TRACERx cohort. Whole RNA extracted from tumor and nontumor lung tissue, or from cryopreserved PBMC samples, was used for TCR sequencing without cell sorting. Patients were selected for TCR sequencing only if sufficient RNA was available from at least two tumor regions. Tumor and adjacent nontumor lung specimens were reviewed by a lung pathologist before selection. The library was built by means of 5' RACE. The sequencer was a NextSeq 500. To allow correction of PCR and sequencing errors, the TCR library protocol tagged every TCR cDNA molecule with a unique molecular identifier. In the authors' own workflow: Decombinator tools were used for TCR identification, UMI-based error correction and CDR3 extraction. TCRs above a frequency of 2 per 1,000, corresponding to the top 1% of the tumor frequency distribution, were defined as expanded. Expanded tumor TCRs statistically deemed absent (corrected P<0.05) from at least one tumor region were classed as regional, and all other expanded tumor TCRs were classed as ubiquitous. Rényi diversity was computed with the R vegan package after subsampling each repertoire 100 times to 5,000 TCRs. CDR3 similarity networks were constructed using string-kernel similarity of amino acid triplets, with links drawn between CDR3s whose pairwise similarity was above 0.82. TCRdb itself trimmed the public reads at Q25 with fastp, ran MiXCR and retained productive beta chains. One record per CDR3 amino acid sequence lists the most common genes and DNA. The V and J calls and clone size come from TCRdb's table, not from the authors' own analysis. The sample data list around 26,000 distinct CDR3 sequences, and roughly 9% of these were observed just once. The ten largest clones add up to approximately 8% of the sample.

Material: lung tumor tissue, obtained at surgery. The sequence was collected from a male donor with early-stage non-small cell lung cancer.

The nucleotides are TGTGCCAGCAGCTTGGGGGGCCTGGGCGAGCAGTACTTC. This sequence encodes CASSLGGLGEQYF. The rearranged chain carries TRBV11-3 and TRBJ2-7; the D gene is possibly TRBD1 or TRBD2, with 6 bases matching each. The CDR3 starts with the cysteine, ends with the phenylalanine, and has 13 residues. Only the CDR3 DNA stays, 39 bases, in frame from base 1. As encoded in the germline V gene, CDR1 is SGHNT while CDR2 is YENEEA. The trim is 3 bases for V and 6 bases for J, with a gap of 12 bases between the germline ends.